The present T cell receptor beta chain was sequenced within a study of cytomegalovirus exposure and HLA in healthy donors. To note about this clone: Its target is unknown.

In the PCR, 60 Vbeta and 13 Jbeta primers were used. Repertoires were generated with immunoSEQ multiplex PCR, while TCRdb's copy carries only in-frame clones and drops some. The table records 210,000 or so clones, approximately 80% of them present only once. Findings and limits, study-wide: TCR beta chain V- and J-gene trimming was linked, in a later analysis, to a missense variant in DCLRE1C. Being productive about 87% or about 30% of the time was typical of most TCR beta V segments in an earlier analysis.

This clonotype originated in a girl aged 2-10 years in good health and CMV-seronegative. The sequenced sample was PBMCs.

CDR3 bases: TGTGCCAGCAGCTTAGGGACAGGGTCCTACGAGCAGTACTTC. Translated: CASSLGTGSYEQYF. The chain is built from TRBV11-3 and TRBJ2-7; 8 nucleotides align to TRBD1. The CDR3 covers 14 residues. The germline CDR1 and CDR2 sequences are SGHNT and YENEEA. The J segment lost 1 base and the V segment lost 1 base, leaving 0 bases of the junction unmatched. Combining the CDR3 with reference TRBV11-3 and TRBJ2-7 gives the whole variable domain EAGVVQSPRYKIIEKKQPVAFWCNPISGHNTLYWYLQNLGQGPELLIRYENEEAVDDSQLPKDRFSAERLKGVDSTLKIQPAELGDSAVYLCASSLGTGSYEQYFGPGTRLTVT.